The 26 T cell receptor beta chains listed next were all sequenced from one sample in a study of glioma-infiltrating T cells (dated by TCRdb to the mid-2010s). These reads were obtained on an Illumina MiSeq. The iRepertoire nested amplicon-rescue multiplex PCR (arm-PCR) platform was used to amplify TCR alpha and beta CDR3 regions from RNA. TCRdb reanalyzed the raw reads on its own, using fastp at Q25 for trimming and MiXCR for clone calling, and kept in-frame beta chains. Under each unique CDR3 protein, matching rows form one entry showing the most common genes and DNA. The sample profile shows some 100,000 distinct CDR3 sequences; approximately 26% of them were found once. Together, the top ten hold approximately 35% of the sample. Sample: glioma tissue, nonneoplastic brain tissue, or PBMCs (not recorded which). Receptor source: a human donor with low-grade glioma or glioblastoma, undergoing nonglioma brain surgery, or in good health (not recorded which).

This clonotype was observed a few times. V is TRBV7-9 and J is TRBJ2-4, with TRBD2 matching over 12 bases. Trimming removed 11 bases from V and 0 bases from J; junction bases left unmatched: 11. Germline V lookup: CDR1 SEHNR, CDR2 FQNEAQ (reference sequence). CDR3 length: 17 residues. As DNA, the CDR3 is TGTGCCGGTGGGGAACTAGCGGGGGGCCAAGCCAAAAACATTCAGTACTTC. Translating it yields CAGGELAGGQAKNIQYF.

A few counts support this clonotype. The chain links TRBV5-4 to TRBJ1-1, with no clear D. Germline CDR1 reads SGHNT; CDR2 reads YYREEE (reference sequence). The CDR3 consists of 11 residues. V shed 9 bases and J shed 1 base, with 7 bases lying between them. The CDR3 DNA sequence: TGTGCCAACTTTGGGAACACTGAAGCTTTCTTT. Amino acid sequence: CANFGNTEAFF.

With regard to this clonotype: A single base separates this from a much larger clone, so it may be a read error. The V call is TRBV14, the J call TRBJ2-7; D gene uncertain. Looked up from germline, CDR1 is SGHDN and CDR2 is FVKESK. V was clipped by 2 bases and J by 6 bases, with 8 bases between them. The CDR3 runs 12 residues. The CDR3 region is CASSQWHGEQYF. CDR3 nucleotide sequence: TGTGCCAGCAGCCAATGGCACGGCGAGCAGTACTTC.

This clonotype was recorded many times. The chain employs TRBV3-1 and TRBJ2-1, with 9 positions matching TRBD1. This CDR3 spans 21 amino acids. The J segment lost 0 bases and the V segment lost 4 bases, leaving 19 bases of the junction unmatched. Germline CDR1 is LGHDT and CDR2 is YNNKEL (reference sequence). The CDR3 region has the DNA TGTGCCAGCAGCCCGGGACAGGGTAGAACGATTTCCGATAGCTCCTACAATGAGCAGTTCTTC. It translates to CASSPGQGRTISDSSYNEQFF.

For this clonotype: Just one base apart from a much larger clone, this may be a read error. In DNA form, the CDR3 reads TGTGCCGGCAGCTTAGTAGGGCTTAACACTGAAGCTTTCTTT. It translates to CAGSLVGLNTEAFF. This chain uses TRBV7-2 with TRBJ1-1; D is ambiguous. The CDR3 covers 14 residues. The germline gives CDR1 SGHTA, CDR2 FQGNSA.

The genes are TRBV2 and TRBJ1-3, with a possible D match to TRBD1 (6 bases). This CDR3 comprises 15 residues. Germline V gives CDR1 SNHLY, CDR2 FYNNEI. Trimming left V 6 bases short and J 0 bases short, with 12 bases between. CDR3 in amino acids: CASSPGHTSGNTIYF. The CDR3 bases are TGTGCCAGCAGCCCGGGACACACCTCTGGAAACACCATATATTTT.

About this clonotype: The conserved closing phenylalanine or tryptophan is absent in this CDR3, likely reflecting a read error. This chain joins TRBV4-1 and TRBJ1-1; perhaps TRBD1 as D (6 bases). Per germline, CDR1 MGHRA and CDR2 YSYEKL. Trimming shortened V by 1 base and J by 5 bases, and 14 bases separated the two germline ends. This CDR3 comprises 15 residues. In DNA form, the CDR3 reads TGCGCCAGCAGCCAAGTTTCGGGGGCGCGAACTGAAGCTTTCTAT. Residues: CASSQVSGARTEAFY.

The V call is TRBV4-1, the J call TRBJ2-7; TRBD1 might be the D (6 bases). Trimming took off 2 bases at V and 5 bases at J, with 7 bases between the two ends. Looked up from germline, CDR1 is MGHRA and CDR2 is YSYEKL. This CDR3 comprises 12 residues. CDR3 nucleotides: TGCGCCAGCAGCCAACAGGGGAACGAGCAGTACTTC. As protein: CASSQQGNEQYF.

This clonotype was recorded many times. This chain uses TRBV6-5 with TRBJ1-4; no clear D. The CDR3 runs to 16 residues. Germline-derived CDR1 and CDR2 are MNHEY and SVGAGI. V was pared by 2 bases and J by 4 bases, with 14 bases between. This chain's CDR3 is CASSYLRRALNEKLFF. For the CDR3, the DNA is TGTGCCAGCAGTTACCTGAGGAGGGCGCTTAATGAAAAACTGTTTTTT.

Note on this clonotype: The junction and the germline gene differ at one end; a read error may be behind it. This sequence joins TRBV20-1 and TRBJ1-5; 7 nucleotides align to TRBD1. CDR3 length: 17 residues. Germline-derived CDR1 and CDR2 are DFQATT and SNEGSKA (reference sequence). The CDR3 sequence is CSARDRSGTDSNQTQHF. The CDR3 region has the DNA TGCAGTGCTAGAGATCGGTCCGGGACAGATAGCAATCAGACCCAGCATTTT.

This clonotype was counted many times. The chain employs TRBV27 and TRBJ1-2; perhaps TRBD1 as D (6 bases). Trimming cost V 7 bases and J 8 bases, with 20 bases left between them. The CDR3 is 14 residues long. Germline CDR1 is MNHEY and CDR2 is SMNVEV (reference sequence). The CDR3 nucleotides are TGTGCCAGCAAAAGGGGGGGCGCTGAGGGAGGCTACACCTTC. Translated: CASKRGGAEGGYTF.

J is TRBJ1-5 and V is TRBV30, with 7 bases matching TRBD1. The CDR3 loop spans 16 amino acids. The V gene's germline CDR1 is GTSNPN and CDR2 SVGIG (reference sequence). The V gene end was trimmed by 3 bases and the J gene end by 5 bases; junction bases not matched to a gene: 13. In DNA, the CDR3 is TGTGCCTGGAGCTTATTTACAGGGGCGGGTGATCAGCCCCAGCATTTT. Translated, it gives CAWSLFTGAGDQPQHF.

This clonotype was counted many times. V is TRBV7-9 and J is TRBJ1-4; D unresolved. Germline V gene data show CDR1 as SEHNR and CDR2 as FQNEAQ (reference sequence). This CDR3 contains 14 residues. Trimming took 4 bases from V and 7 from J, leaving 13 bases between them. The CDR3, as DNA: TGTGCCAGCAGCTCCTCGGACGCAATTGAAAAACTGTTTTTT. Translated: CASSSSDAIEKLFF. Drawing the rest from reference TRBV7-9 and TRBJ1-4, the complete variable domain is DTGVSQNPRHKITKRGQNVTFRCDPISEHNRLYWYRQTLGQGPEFLTYFQNEAQLEKSRLLSDRFSAERPKGSFSTLEIQRTEQGDSAMYLCASSSSDAIEKLFFGSGTQLSVL.

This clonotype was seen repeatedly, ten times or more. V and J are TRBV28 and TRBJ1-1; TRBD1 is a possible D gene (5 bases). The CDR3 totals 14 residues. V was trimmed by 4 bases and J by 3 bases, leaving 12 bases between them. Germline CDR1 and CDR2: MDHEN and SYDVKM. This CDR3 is CASSSWGRDTEAFF. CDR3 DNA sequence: TGTGCCAGCAGTTCATGGGGGAGGGACACTGAAGCTTTCTTT.

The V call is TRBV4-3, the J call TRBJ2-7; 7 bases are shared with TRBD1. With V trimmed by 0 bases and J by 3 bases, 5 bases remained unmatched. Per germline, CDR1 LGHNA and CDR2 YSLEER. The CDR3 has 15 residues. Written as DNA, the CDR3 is TGCGCCAGCAGCCAAGAATGGCACAGGGGCTACGAGCAGTACTTC. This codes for CASSQEWHRGYEQYF.

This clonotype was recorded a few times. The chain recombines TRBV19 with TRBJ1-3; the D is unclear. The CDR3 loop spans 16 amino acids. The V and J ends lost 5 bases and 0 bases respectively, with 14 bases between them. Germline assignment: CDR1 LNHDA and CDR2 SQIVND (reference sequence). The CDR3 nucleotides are TGTGCCAGTAGTCTCGGACGCCCAGCCTCTGGAAACACCATATATTTT. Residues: CASSLGRPASGNTIYF. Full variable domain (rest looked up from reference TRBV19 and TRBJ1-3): DGGITQSPKYLFRKEGQNVTLSCEQNLNHDAMYWYRQDPGQGLRLIYYSQIVNDFQKGDIAEGYSVSREKKESFPLTVTSAQKNPTAFYLCASSLGRPASGNTIYFGEGSWLTVV.

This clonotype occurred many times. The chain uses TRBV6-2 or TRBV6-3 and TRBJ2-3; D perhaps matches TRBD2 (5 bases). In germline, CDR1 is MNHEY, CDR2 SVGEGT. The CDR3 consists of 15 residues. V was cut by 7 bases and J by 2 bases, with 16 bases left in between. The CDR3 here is CASTTGILPTDTQYF. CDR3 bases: TGTGCCAGCACGACCGGGATACTCCCCACAGATACGCAGTATTTT.

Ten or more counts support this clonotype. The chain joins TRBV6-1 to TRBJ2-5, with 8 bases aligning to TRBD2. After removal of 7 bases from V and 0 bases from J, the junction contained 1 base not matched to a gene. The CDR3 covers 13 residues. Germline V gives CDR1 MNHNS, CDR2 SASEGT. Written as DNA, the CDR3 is TGTGCCAGCACTAGCGGGTACCAAGAGACCCAGTACTTC. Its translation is CASTSGYQETQYF.

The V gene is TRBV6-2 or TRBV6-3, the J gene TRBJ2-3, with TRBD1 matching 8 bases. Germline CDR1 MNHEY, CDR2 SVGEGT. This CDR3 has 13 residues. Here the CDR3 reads CGSSLQGADTQYF. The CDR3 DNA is TGTGGCAGTAGTTTACAGGGGGCAGATACGCAGTATTTT.

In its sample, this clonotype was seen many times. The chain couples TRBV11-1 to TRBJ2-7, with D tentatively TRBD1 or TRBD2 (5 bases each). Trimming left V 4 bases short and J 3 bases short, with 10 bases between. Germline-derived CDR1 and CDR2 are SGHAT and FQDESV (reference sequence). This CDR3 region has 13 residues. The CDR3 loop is CASSWDLHYEQYF. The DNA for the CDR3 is TGTGCCAGCAGCTGGGACCTCCACTACGAGCAGTACTTC.

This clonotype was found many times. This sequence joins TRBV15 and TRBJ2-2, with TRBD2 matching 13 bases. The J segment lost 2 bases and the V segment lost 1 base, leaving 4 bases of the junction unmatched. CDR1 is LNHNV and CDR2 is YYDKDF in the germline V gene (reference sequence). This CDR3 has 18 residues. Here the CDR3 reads CATSRGLAGGHNTGELFF. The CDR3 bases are TGTGCCACCAGCAGAGGACTAGCGGGGGGCCATAACACCGGGGAGCTGTTTTTT.

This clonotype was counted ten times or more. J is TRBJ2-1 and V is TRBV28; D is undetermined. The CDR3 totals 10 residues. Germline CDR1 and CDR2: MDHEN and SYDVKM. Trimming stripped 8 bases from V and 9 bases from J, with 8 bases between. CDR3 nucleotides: TGTGCCAGCGGTCACTTTGAGCAGTTCTTC. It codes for CASGHFEQFF.

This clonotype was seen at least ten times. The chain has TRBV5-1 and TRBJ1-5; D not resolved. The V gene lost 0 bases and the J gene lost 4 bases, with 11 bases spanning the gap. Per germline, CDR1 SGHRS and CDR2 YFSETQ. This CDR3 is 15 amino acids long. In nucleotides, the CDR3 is TGCGCCAGCAGCTTGGATCTACTGTCAAATCAGCCCCAGCATTTT. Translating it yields CASSLDLLSNQPQHF.

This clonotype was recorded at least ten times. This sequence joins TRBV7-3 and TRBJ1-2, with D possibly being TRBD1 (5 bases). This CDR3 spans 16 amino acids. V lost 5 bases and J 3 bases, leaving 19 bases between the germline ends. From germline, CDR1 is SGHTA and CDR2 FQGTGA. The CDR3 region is CASSPTNYRGDYGYTF. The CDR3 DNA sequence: TGTGCCAGCAGCCCTACCAATTACAGAGGGGACTATGGCTACACCTTC.

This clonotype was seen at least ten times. DNA for the CDR3: TGTGCCAGCAGCCGAGGTTATAATTCACCCCTCCACTTT. It translates to CASSRGYNSPLHF. V is TRBV27 and J is TRBJ1-6; the D is unclear. This CDR3 has 13 residues. V gave up 6 bases and J gave up 4 bases, with 7 bases separating them. Germline V gene data show CDR1 as MNHEY and CDR2 as SMNVEV (reference sequence).

The CDR3 coding sequence is TGTGCCATCAGTGTACTAGCGGGAGAGACAGATACGCAGTATTTT. It encodes CAISVLAGETDTQYF. This chain links TRBV10-3 with TRBJ2-3; 11 bases align to TRBD2. The CDR3 is made up of 15 amino acids. V shed 4 bases, J shed 3 bases, and the junction held 3 bases outside the gene matches. The germline gives CDR1 ENHRY, CDR2 SYGVKD.